The present entry profiles one T cell receptor (beta chain) with its context. Its specificity is not known. This sample was included in a study of T cell repertoires in cytomegalovirus infection. Study summary: The study used recently identified HLA-C-restricted and well-studied HLA-B-restricted CMV epitopes. From public TCR beta signatures came an indication of both CMV infection and matching HLA type. Findings and caveats of the study: What dominated the ex vivo response were HLA-C-restricted CMV-specific TCR beta clonotypes.

Germline CDR1 reads SQVTM; CDR2 reads ANQGSEA. The CDR3 has 13 amino acids. Trimming pared 7 bases from V and 5 bases from J, leaving 17 bases between. TCRdb used MiXCR to reprocess the reads, holding one entry per CDR3 protein. The sample lists 700,000 to 900,000 distinct CDR3 sequences; about 27% were seen once. This sequence originates from a human donor in good health (CMV status not recorded). Some clones in this sample may be carry-over from other donors' samples. This material consisted of cultured CD8+ T cells from PBMCs, taken from culture after CMV antigen stimulation. The chain recombines TRBV29-1 with TRBJ1-1, with D hard to call. CDR3 nucleotides: TGCAGCGGGGTGCGAGTGGGCCAAACTGAAGCTTTCTTT. Translation: CSGVRVGQTEAFF. The whole variable domain, remainder taken from reference TRBV29-1 and TRBJ1-1, is SAVISQKPSRDICQRGTSLTIQCQVDSQVTMMFWYRQQPGQSLTLIATANQGSEATYESGFVIDKFPISRPNLTFSTLTVSNMSPEDSSIYLCSGVRVGQTEAFFGQGTRLTVV.